This T cell receptor (beta chain) is drawn from a study of Graves' ophthalmopathy and Graves' hyperthyroidism. At the level of the study: The blood sample was drawn at first diagnosis and before any treatment.

Diagnoses were established from clinical symptoms, serum thyroxine, TRAb, thyroid ultrasound and orbital computed tomography. Amplification from RNA transcripts yielded the TCR beta CDR3 regions. The authors performed first-round RT-PCR with HTBI primers and then a second-round multiplex PCR. TCRdb reanalysed the multiplex PCR reads using MiXCR and keeps one entry per CDR3 protein. The sample includes about half a million distinct CDR3 sequences, under 15% of them seen just once. Details on this clonotype: The antigen is undetermined.

This CDR3 region has 17 residues. The germline CDR1 and CDR2 sequences are MNHEY and SMNVEV (reference sequence). Losses at the gene ends were 2 bases for V and 6 bases for J; bases not matched to a gene: 8. Points from the study as a whole: Its predictions of ophthalmopathy progression gave the model 65% to 71% sensitivity and roughly 76% specificity. Most clonotypes expanded in thyroid above 0.001 frequency were present in blood too.

Sequencing was performed on blood. The chain has TRBV27 and TRBJ1-5; 12 bases line up with TRBD1. This TCR came from a woman aged 25 to 39 with Graves' ophthalmopathy. CDR3 loop: CASSLRGQGALRQPQHF. The CDR3 DNA sequence: TGTGCCAGCAGTTTAAGGGGACAGGGGGCTTTACGTCAGCCCCAGCATTTT.